This record covers a single TCR beta chain. Autoimmune disease history or systemic immunosuppression was exclusionary. These data originate in a study of OX40 agonist ivuxolimab in advanced cancers. Study-level information: As their treatment, patients were administered ivuxolimab, an agonistic anti-OX40 (CD134) antibody. In this trial design, patients received ivuxolimab intravenously at 0.01 to 10 mg/kg every 2 weeks. Participants, around 80% male, averaged roughly 60 years of age, ranging from about 20 to 80.

The CDR3 is 15 residues long. CDR1 and CDR2 from the germline V gene are SGHNT and YYREEE (reference sequence). V lost 4 bases and J lost 0, with 11 bases in between. Measured with immunoSEQ multiplex PCR; TCRdb has only the in-frame clones, and not every one. The data hold nearly 20,000 clones, with about nine tenths observed a single time. The receptor was isolated from an adult with an advanced solid tumor such as melanoma, head and neck, liver or kidney cancer. The chain carries TRBV5-4 and TRBJ2-1, with D tentatively TRBD2 (5 bases). Sequences were derived from CD4+ or CD8+ T cells sorted from blood, sampled in a trial of the OX40 agonist ivuxolimab. For the CDR3, the DNA is TGTGCCAGCAGCATCAGCGGAGGCTCCTACAATGAGCAGTTCTTC. Amino acid sequence: CASSISGGSYNEQFF.